This is a list of T cell receptor beta chains from one sample in a study of shared clonotypes between healthy human individuals. Data came from immunoSEQ multiplex PCR; TCRdb stores just in-frame clones and leaves some out. In the table there are about 2.3 million clones, just over 90% of which are singletons. The sequencing sample was made of naive CD4+ T cells from PBMCs. The receptor set was obtained from a man aged 18 to 29 in good health. Some clones in this sample may be carry-over from other donors' samples. The CDR3 runs from the conserved cysteine through the conserved F or W. The D gene is left open where the match is weak. A clone size is listed for some rows: how often the clone was seen (once, few, many), or a class if it is expanded.

d_gene	abundance	v_gene	j_gene	CDR3aa	CDR3nt
TRBD2	NA	TRBV4-1	TRBJ2-7	CASSPRGGRATVEQYF	TGCGCCAGCAGCCCTAGGGGCGGGAGGGCCACGGTGGAGCAGTACTTC
TRBD2	once	TRBV9	TRBJ2-3	CASSVTSGRGDTQYF	TGTGCCAGCAGCGTGACTAGCGGGAGGGGGGATACGCAGTATTTT
TRBD1	NA	TRBV4-3	TRBJ2-7	CASSPHRGQGFGSDEQYF	TGCGCCAGCAGCCCCCATCGGGGACAGGGCTTTGGTTCGGACGAGCAGTACTTC
NA	NA	TRBV27	TRBJ2-7	CASSLRRTGHEQYF	TGTGCCAGCAGTTTGAGGCGGACTGGGCACGAGCAGTACTTC
TRBD2	NA	TRBV5-1	TRBJ2-1	CASSLGLADYNEQFF	TGCGCCAGCAGCTTAGGACTAGCGGATTACAATGAGCAGTTCTTC
NA	NA	TRBV5-4	TRBJ2-5	CASARPGYQETQYF	TGTGCCAGCGCCAGGCCAGGTTACCAAGAGACCCAGTACTTC
NA	once	TRBV2	TRBJ1-4	CASSEYQGNEKLFF	TGTGCCAGCAGCGAATACCAGGGTAATGAAAAACTGTTTTTT
NA	NA	TRBV10-3	TRBJ2-7	CAISGSGQTEQYF	TGTGCCATCAGTGGTTCGGGCCAAACCGAGCAGTACTTC
TRBD1	NA	TRBV5-4	TRBJ1-1	CASSLDGQGGRYAFF	TGTGCCAGCAGCTTGGATGGACAGGGCGGTAGGTACGCTTTCTTT
NA	NA	TRBV27	TRBJ2-7	CASSPLGNYEQYF	TGTGCCAGCAGTCCGCTTGGGAACTACGAGCAGTACTTC
TRBD1	NA	TRBV9	TRBJ2-3	CASSAGQPGTDTQYF	TGTGCCAGCAGCGCGGGACAGCCAGGCACAGATACGCAGTATTTT
NA	NA	TRBV14	TRBJ1-3	CASSQDPWGNTIYF	TGTGCCAGCAGCCAAGACCCCTGGGGAAACACCATATATTTT
NA	NA	TRBV7-2	TRBJ1-5	CASSRRGQPNQPQHF	TGTGCCAGCAGCCGCAGAGGACAGCCTAATCAGCCCCAGCATTTT
NA	NA	TRBV5-1	TRBJ1-2	CASSLGRWNYGYTF	TGCGCCAGCAGCTTGGGACGTTGGAACTATGGCTACACCTTC
NA	NA	TRBV6-1	TRBJ1-2	CASSARYPYGYTF	TGTGCCAGCAGTGCCAGGTACCCCTATGGCTACACCTTC
NA	NA	TRBV4-1	TRBJ1-2	CASSQVDSYGYTF	TGCGCCAGCAGCCAAGTAGACAGCTATGGCTACACCTTC
NA	NA	TRBV7-2	TRBJ1-2	CASSLTGPGAYYGYTF	TGTGCCAGCAGCCTAACAGGGCCGGGGGCTTATTATGGCTACACCTTC
TRBD1	NA	TRBV4-3	TRBJ1-2	CASSRTGTGVGMYGYTF	TGCGCCAGCAGTAGAACCGGGACAGGGGTTGGAATGTATGGCTACACCTTC
TRBD1	NA	TRBV7-2	TRBJ1-5	CASSYSGQGGNQPQHF	TGTGCCAGCAGCTACTCCGGACAGGGCGGCAATCAGCCCCAGCATTTT
NA	NA	TRBV28	TRBJ1-6	CASRSNSPLHF	TGTGCCAGCCGATCCAATTCACCCCTCCACTTT
TRBD1	NA	TRBV4-3	TRBJ2-7	CASSLGTGFYEQYF	TGCGCCAGCAGCCTAGGGACAGGGTTCTACGAGCAGTACTTC
NA	NA	TRBV4-1	TRBJ1-5	CASSQDFARPQHF	TGCGCCAGCAGCCAAGATTTTGCCCGGCCCCAGCATTTT
TRBD1	NA	TRBV9	TRBJ2-3	CASSVAVSGTGFIDTQYF	TGTGCCAGCAGCGTAGCGGTCTCGGGGACAGGCTTTATAGATACGCAGTATTTT
NA	NA	TRBV27	TRBJ2-5	CASSLNFLLMSKETQYF	TGTGCCAGCAGTTTAAATTTCCTCCTTATGTCTAAAGAGACCCAGTACTTC
NA	NA	TRBV6-5	TRBJ1-1	CASKGGTREAFF	TGTGCCAGCAAGGGGGGGACCCGCGAAGCTTTCTTT
NA	few	TRBV2	TRBJ1-5	CASRVGLSNQPQHF	TGTGCCAGCAGGGTGGGGCTTAGCAATCAGCCCCAGCATTTT
NA	NA	TRBV2	TRBJ2-7	CASSEQGLGYEQYF	TGTGCCAGCAGTGAACAGGGGCTGGGCTACGAGCAGTACTTC
NA	once	TRBV14	TRBJ1-1	CASSPWDHPGTEAFF	TGTGCCAGCAGCCCCTGGGACCACCCGGGCACTGAAGCTTTCTTT
NA	few	TRBV5-1	TRBJ1-4	CASRTGYATNEKLFF	TGCGCCAGCAGAACAGGGTATGCAACTAATGAAAAACTGTTTTTT
NA	NA	TRBV7-9	TRBJ1-4	CASSLGGPGDEKLFF	TGTGCCAGCAGCTTAGGAGGGCCTGGAGACGAAAAACTGTTTTTT
NA	once	TRBV7-2	TRBJ1-5	CASSFWSNQPQHF	TGTGCCAGCAGCTTCTGGAGCAATCAGCCCCAGCATTTT
NA	NA	TRBV7-9	TRBJ1-2	CASSLVRGSDTF	TGTGCCAGCAGCTTAGTCAGGGGTAGTGACACCTTC
NA	NA	TRBV5-1	TRBJ2-3	CASSNSYSDTQYF	TGCGCCAGCAGCAACAGTTATTCAGATACGCAGTATTTT
NA	once	TRBV9	TRBJ1-1	CAPPARVRGLNTEAFF	TGTGCCCCTCCGGCCCGTGTGAGGGGCCTGAACACTGAAGCTTTCTTT
NA	NA	TRBV2	TRBJ2-7	CASRPGHLIPHEQYF	TGTGCCAGCAGACCCGGACACCTTATCCCCCACGAGCAGTACTTC
NA	NA	TRBV28	TRBJ2-7	CASSLRGYEQYF	TGTGCCAGCAGTTTAAGAGGCTACGAGCAGTACTTC
NA	NA	TRBV18	TRBJ1-2	CASSPRRGNVEYGYTF	TGTGCCAGCTCACCACGGCGGGGGAATGTGGAGTATGGCTACACCTTC
NA	NA	TRBV7-2	TRBJ1-3	CASSLMGGNTIYF	TGTGCCAGCAGCTTAATGGGTGGAAACACCATATATTTT
NA	NA	TRBV19	TRBJ2-1	CASSTILANEQFF	TGTGCCAGTAGTACAATCTTGGCCAATGAGCAGTTCTTC
NA	NA	TRBV7-3	TRBJ2-6	CASSRGSGANVLTF	TGTGCCAGCAGCCGGGGCTCTGGGGCCAACGTCCTGACTTTC
TRBD1	NA	TRBV5-1	TRBJ1-1	CASSPPGQDHVGWTEAFF	TGCGCCAGCTCTCCCCCGGGACAGGACCATGTTGGATGGACTGAAGCTTTCTTT
NA	NA	TRBV6-5	TRBJ2-3	CASSYRGLSTDTQYF	TGTGCCAGCAGTTACAGGGGCTTGTCGACAGATACGCAGTATTTT